This TCR beta chain was documented in a study of T cells in Graves' hyperthyroidism and ophthalmopathy. Absent ophthalmopathy progression within 18 months defined stable Graves' hyperthyroidism. Exclusion of a patient resulted from uncontrolled infection, other autoimmune disease, pregnancy or lactation. General study results and limits: Most thyroid clonotypes expanded above 0.001 appeared in blood too. The model identified upcoming ophthalmopathy a median about 6.5 months ahead of onset.

Of note for this clonotype: No antigen is known for it.

Amplified TCR beta CDR3 regions came from RNA transcripts. Carried out on the TCR CDR3, a first-round RT-PCR used the HTBI primer set. TCRdb processed the multiplex PCR reads anew with MiXCR; each CDR3 protein has one entry. In the table there are about 560,000 distinct CDR3 sequences, just over 45% of which are singletons. This sequence originates from a woman aged 18-29 years with Graves' hyperthyroidism. Sequenced: peripheral blood or thyroid tissue (not recorded which).

The CDR3 nucleotides read TGTGCCAGCAGTCCTCACGGCCACGAGCAGTACTTC. Protein product: CASSPHGHEQYF. V gene TRBV9 combines with J gene TRBJ2-7; D ambiguous. CDR1 SGDLS and CDR2 YYNGEE come from the germline V gene. This CDR3 region has 12 residues. V shed 5 bases and J shed 5 bases, with 11 bases lying between them.